This T cell receptor beta chain came from a study of shared clonotypes between healthy human individuals. The study's findings and limits: What limited the represented genetic and exposure-history diversity was the small number of donors.

The assay ran at deep level. TCRdb keeps only in-frame clones here, not all; method: immunoSEQ multiplex PCR. This sample has over a million clones, with more than 75% found just once. Every contributor of samples was a Caucasian grown-up residing in Nashville, Tennessee. CD4+ cells yielded CD45RA+ naive and CD45RA-negative memory subsets. At least ten counts were recorded for this clone. What it binds is not known. The TCR originated in a man in his late teens or twenties in good health. Some clones in this sample may be carry-over from other donors' samples. The material sequenced was memory CD4+ T cells from PBMCs. Documented subset: CD45RA-negative fraction.

CDR3 residues: CASSLNGHEQYF. CDR3 DNA sequence: TGTGCCAGCAGCTTAAACGGACACGAGCAGTACTTC. The chain joins TRBV7-9 to TRBJ2-7; D gene ambiguous. Trimming pared 2 bases from V and 5 bases from J, leaving 7 bases between. The CDR3 sequence is 12 residues long. CDR1 SEHNR and CDR2 FQNEAQ come from the germline V gene (reference sequence).